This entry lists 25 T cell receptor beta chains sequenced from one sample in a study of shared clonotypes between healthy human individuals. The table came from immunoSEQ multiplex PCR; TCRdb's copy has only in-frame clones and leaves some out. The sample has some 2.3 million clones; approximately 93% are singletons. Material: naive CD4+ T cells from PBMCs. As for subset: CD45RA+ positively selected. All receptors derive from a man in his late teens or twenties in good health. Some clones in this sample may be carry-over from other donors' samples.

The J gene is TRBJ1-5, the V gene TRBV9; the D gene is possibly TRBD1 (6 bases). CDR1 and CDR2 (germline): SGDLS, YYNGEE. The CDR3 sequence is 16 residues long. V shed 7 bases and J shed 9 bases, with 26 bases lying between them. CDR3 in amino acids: CASGPTGTLNQWPQHF. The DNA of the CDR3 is TGTGCCAGCGGTCCCACCGGGACACTTAATCAGTGGCCCCAGCATTTT.

The CDR3 sequence is CASSSNRGGETQYF. The CDR3 DNA sequence: TGTGCCAGCAGCTCCAACAGGGGTGGGGAGACCCAGTACTTC. The chain combines TRBV12-1 with TRBJ2-5; the tabulated D call, TRBD1, remains unverified against the DNA. TRBV12-1 is assigned pseudogene status. The CDR3 spans 14 residues.

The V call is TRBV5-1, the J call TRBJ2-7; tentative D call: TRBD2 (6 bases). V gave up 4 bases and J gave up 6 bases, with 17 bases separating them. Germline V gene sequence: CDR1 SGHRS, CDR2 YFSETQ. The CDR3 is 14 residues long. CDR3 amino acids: CASSPSLAGPEQYF. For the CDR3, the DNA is TGCGCCAGCAGCCCATCGTTGGCGGGACCCGAGCAGTACTTC.

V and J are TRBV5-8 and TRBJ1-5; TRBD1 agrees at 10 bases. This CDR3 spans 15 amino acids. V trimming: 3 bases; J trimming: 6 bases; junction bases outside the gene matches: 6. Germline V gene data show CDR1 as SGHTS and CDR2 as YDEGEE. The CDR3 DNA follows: TGTGCCAGCAGCTCTTGGACAGGGGGTAGTCAGCCCCAGCATTTT. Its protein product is CASSSWTGGSQPQHF.

CDR3 nucleotides: TGTGCCAGCAGCTACGCCGCCACAGTTAGCAATCAGCCCCAGCATTTT. It encodes CASSYAATVSNQPQHF. V and J are TRBV7-8 and TRBJ1-5, with D hard to call. Germline lookup yields CDR1 SGHVS and CDR2 FQNEAQ. V was trimmed by 4 bases and J by 0 bases, leaving 13 bases between them. The CDR3 contains 16 residues.

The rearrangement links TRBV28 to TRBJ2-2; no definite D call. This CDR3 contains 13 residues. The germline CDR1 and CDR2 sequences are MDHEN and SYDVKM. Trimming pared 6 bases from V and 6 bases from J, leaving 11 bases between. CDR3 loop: CASSLVPPGELFF. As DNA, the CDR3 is TGTGCCAGCAGCTTAGTACCCCCCGGGGAGCTGTTTTTT.

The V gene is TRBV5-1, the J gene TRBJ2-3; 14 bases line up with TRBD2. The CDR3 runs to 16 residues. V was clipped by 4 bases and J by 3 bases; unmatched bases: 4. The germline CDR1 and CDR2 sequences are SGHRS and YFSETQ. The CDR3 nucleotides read TGCGCCAGCAGCAGACTAGCGGGAGGGCAAACAGATACGCAGTATTTT. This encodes CASSRLAGGQTDTQYF.

CDR3 nucleotides: TGTGCCAGCAGCGTAGATCTGGAAAGCTCCTACAATGAGCAGTTCTTC. It translates to CASSVDLESSYNEQFF. The V gene is TRBV9, the J gene TRBJ2-1; D is undetermined. CDR3 length: 16 amino acids. In germline, CDR1 is SGDLS, CDR2 YYNGEE. Trimming removed 0 bases at V and 0 bases at J, with 10 bases between.

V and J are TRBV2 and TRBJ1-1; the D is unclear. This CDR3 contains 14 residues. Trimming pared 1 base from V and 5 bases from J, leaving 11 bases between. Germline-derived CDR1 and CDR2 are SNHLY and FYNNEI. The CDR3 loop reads CASSEGGSGTEAFF. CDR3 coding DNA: TGTGCCAGCAGTGAAGGAGGGAGTGGGACTGAAGCTTTCTTT.

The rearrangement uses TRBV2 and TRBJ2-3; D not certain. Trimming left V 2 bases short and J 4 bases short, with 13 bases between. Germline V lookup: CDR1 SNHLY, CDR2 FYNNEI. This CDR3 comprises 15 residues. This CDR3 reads CASSEPSSRSDTQYF. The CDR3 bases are TGTGCCAGCAGTGAACCTAGTAGTAGGTCAGATACGCAGTATTTT.

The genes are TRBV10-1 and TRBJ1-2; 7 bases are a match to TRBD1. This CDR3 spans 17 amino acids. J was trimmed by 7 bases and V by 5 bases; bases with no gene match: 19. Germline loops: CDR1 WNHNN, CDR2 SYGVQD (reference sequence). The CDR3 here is CASSPSGTAERWGGYTF. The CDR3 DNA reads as TGCGCCAGCAGTCCTTCCGGGACAGCCGAACGGTGGGGTGGCTACACCTTC.

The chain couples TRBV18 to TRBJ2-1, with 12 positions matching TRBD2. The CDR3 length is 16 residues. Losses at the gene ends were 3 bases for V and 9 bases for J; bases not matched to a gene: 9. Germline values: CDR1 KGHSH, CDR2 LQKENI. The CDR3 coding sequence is TGTGCCAGCTCACCTGAGACTAGCGGGAGCGGGGGTGAGCAGTTCTTC. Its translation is CASSPETSGSGGEQFF.

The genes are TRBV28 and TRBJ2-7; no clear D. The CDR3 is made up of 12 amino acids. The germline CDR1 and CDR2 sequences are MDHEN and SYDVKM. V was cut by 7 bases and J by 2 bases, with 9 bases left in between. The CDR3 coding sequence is TGTGCCAGCACCTCGAGCACCTACGAGCAGTACTTC. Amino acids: CASTSSTYEQYF.

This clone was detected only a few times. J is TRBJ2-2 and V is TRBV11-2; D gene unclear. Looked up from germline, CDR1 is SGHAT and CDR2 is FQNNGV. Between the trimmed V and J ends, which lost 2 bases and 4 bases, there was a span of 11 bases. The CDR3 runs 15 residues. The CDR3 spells CASSLKALGTGELFF. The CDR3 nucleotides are TGTGCCAGCAGCTTAAAAGCCCTCGGCACCGGGGAGCTGTTTTTT.

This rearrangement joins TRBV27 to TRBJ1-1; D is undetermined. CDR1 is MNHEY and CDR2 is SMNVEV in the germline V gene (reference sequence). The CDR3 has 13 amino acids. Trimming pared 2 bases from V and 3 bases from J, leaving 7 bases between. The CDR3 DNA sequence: TGTGCCAGCAGTTTAGGGGAATACACTGAAGCTTTCTTT. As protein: CASSLGEYTEAFF.

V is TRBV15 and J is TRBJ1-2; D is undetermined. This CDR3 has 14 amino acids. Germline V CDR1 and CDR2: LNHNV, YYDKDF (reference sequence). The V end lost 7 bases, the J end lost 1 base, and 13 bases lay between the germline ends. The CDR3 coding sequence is TGTGCCACCACCCCGGACCGACTTAACTATGGCTACACCTTC. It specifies CATTPDRLNYGYTF.

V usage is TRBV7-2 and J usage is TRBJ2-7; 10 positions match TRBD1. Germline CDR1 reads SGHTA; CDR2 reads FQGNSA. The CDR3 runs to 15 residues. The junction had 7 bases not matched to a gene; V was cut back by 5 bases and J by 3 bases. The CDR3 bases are TGTGCCAGCAGCCCACCACGGACAGGGGGCTACGAGCAGTACTTC. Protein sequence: CASSPPRTGGYEQYF.

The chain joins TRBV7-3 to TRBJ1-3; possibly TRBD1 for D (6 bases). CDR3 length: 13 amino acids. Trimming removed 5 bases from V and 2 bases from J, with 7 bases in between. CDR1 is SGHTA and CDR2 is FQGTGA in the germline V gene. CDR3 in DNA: TGTGCCAGCAGCACAGGGCCTGGAAACACCATATATTTT. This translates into CASSTGPGNTIYF.

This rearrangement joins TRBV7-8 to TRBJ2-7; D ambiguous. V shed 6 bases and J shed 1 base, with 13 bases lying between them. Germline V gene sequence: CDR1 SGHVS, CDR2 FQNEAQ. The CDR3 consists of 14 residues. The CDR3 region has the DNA TGTGCCAGCAGAGATGACAATTTTTCCTACGAGCAGTACTTC. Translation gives CASRDDNFSYEQYF.

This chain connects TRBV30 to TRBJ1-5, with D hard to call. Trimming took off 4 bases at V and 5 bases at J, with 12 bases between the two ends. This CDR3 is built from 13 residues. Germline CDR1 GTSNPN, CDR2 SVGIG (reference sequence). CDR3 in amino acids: CAWTEGNHQPQHF. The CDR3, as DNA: TGTGCCTGGACTGAAGGGAATCATCAGCCCCAGCATTTT.

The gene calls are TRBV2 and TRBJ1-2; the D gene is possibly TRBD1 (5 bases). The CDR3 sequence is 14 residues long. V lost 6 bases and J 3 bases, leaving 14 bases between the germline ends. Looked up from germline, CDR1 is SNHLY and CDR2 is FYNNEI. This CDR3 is CASSWTRTYYGYTF. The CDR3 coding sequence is TGTGCCAGCAGCTGGACACGCACCTACTATGGCTACACCTTC.

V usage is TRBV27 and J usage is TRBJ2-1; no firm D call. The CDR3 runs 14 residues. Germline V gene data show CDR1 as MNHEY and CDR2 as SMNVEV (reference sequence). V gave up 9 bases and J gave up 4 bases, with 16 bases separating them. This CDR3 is CASAGISVYNEQFF. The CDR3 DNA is TGTGCCAGTGCTGGGATCTCCGTATACAATGAGCAGTTCTTC.

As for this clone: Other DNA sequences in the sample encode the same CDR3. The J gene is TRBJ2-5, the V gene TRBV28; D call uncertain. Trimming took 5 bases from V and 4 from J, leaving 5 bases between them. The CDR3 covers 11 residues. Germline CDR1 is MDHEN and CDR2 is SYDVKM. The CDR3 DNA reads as TGTGCCAGCAGTCCTCGAGAGACCCAGTACTTC. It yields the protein CASSPRETQYF.

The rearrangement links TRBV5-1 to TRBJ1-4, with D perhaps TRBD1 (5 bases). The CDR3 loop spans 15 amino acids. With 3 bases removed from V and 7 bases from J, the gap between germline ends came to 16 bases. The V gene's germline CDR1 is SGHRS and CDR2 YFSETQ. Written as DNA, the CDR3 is TGCGCCAGCAGCTCCCTCCGGGGCGTGGGTGAAAAACTGTTTTTT. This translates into CASSSLRGVGEKLFF.

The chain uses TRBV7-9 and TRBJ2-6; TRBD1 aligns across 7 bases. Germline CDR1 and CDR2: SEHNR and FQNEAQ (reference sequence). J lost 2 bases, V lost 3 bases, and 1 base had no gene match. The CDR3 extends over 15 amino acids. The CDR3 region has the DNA TGTGCCAGCAGCTTTACAGGGGCTGGGGCCAACGTCCTGACTTTC. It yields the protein CASSFTGAGANVLTF.